The clone carrying this T cell receptor beta chain was detected many times. The source of the sample is a study of CD8+CD57+ T cells in acquired aplastic anemia. Germline-derived CDR1 and CDR2 are SGHRS and YFSETQ. V trimming: 7 bases; J trimming: 0 bases; junction bases outside the gene matches: 8. The CDR3 is made up of 15 amino acids. According to the study, genomic DNA was the template for TCR beta VDJ and CDR3 profiling. TCRdb analysed the reads with MiXCR anew, one entry per CDR3 protein. The sample holds roughly 420,000 distinct CDR3 sequences, 65% to 80% seen once. Specimen: sorted CD4+, CD8+, or CD8+CD57+ T cells (not recorded which) from PBMCs. The chain joins TRBV5-1 to TRBJ2-3, with 7 bases lining up with TRBD1. This receptor was taken from a human donor in good health, serving as a control. CDR3 sequence reads: CASRVTGMSTDTQYF. CDR3 in DNA: TGCGCCAGCCGCGTGACAGGGATGAGCACAGATACGCAGTATTTT.